Listed here are 19 T cell receptor beta chains from one sample, sequenced in a study of CD8+ T cells in alopecia areata. Sequencing relied on a cDNA template that was reverse transcribed from extracted RNA. This table comes from immunoSEQ multiplex PCR, and its TCRdb copy is limited to in-frame clones, with some not included. In the table there are 100,000 to 150,000 clones, about 47% of which are singletons. Sequences were derived from CD8+ T cells sorted from blood, sampled at week 0. These receptors came from a human donor with alopecia areata.

The V gene is TRBV13, the J gene TRBJ2-5; D uncertain. This CDR3 contains 12 residues. Germline V gene sequence: CDR1 PRHDT, CDR2 FYEKMQ (reference sequence). With 2 bases removed from V and 2 bases from J, the gap between germline ends came to 3 bases. CDR3 region: CASSLRQETQYF. The CDR3 DNA follows: TGTGCCAGCAGCTTAAGGCAAGAGACCCAGTACTTC.

The chain carries TRBV6-5 and TRBJ1-5, with unresolved D. The CDR3 loop spans 13 amino acids. Germline loops: CDR1 MNHEY, CDR2 SVGAGI. Trimming cost V 2 bases and J 13 bases, with 15 bases left between them. The CDR3 nucleotides read TGTGCCAGCAGTTACGGGGAGACCTTCCGACAGCATTTT. Amino acids: CASSYGETFRQHF.

This clone came up a few times. The chain recombines TRBV23-1 with TRBJ2-4, with a tentative D call TRBD2 (5 bases). Being an ORF, TRBV23-1 has a function that is uncertain. There are 12 residues in the CDR3. V was cut by 2 bases and J by 15 bases, with 14 bases left in between. Written as DNA, the CDR3 is TGCGCCAGCAGTCAAAACCCTCCTCGGGGGTACTTC. It codes for CASSQNPPRGYF.

This clone has just a few counts. The chain is built from TRBV4-1 and TRBJ1-1; D gene ambiguous. This CDR3 is built from 16 residues. V was shortened by 0 bases and J by 2 bases, with 13 bases between the two germline ends. Germline assignment: CDR1 MGHRA and CDR2 YSYEKL. The CDR3 DNA reads as TGCGCCAGCAGCCAAGAAAGATGGGCAGGAAACACTGAAGCTTTCTTT. Its protein product is CASSQERWAGNTEAFF.

This rearrangement joins TRBV25-1 to TRBJ1-2; no definite D call. The CDR3 extends over 14 amino acids. The V and J ends lost 3 bases and 7 bases respectively, with 15 bases between them. CDR1 MGHDK and CDR2 SYGVNS come from the germline V gene. The CDR3 nucleotides are TGTGCCAGCAGTGAGAACAGAGCCTATGGTGGCTACACCTTC. Protein: CASSENRAYGGYTF.

As concerns this clone: One junction end does not reproduce the germline sequence, and a read error may be involved. The chain employs TRBV25-1 and TRBJ2-5, with 8 bases identical to TRBD2. CDR3 size: 15 residues. Germline values: CDR1 MGHDK, CDR2 SYGVNS. The CDR3 here is CASRKGRGVQESQYF. The CDR3 nucleotides read TGTGCCAGCAGGAAAGGGCGGGGGGTCCAAGAGTCCCAGTACTTC.

The rearrangement links TRBV2 to TRBJ2-5; possibly TRBD1 or TRBD2 for D (5 bases each). This CDR3 has 14 amino acids. V lost 8 bases to trimming and J lost 5 bases, with 18 bases between them. Germline V lookup: CDR1 SNHLY, CDR2 FYNNEI. The CDR3 region is CASAGTPTPETQYF. CDR3 in DNA: TGTGCCAGCGCTGGGACGCCAACACCGGAGACCCAGTACTTC.

This rearrangement joins TRBV27 to TRBJ1-2, with D hard to call. There are 14 residues in the CDR3. Trimming removed 6 bases at V and 7 bases at J, with 18 bases between. Germline V gene lookup returns CDR1 MNHEY and CDR2 SMNVEV (reference sequence). In DNA form, the CDR3 reads TGTGCCAGCAGCCATGGCCGCAGGTCTGGTGGCTACACCTTC. Translated, it gives CASSHGRRSGGYTF.

The chain is built from TRBV13 and TRBJ2-5; 10 bases are shared with TRBD1. V dropped 4 bases and J dropped 4; count of bases not matched to a gene: 9. Germline V lookup: CDR1 PRHDT, CDR2 FYEKMQ (reference sequence). The CDR3 contains 16 residues. This chain's CDR3 is CASSSHRQGALETQYF. In DNA form, the CDR3 reads TGTGCCAGCAGCTCGCACCGACAGGGGGCTCTAGAGACCCAGTACTTC.

The chain couples TRBV6-4 to TRBJ1-1; D unresolved. The CDR3 consists of 13 residues. CDR1 is MRHNA and CDR2 is SNTAGT in the germline V gene. The V gene lost 0 bases and the J gene lost 5 bases, with 7 bases spanning the gap. In nucleotides, the CDR3 is TGTGCCAGCAGTGACTCTCCGGGGACTGAAGCTTTCTTT. Amino acid sequence: CASSDSPGTEAFF.

V is TRBV7-9 and J is TRBJ1-2; D may be TRBD1 (5 bases). Trimming shortened V by 4 bases and J by 5 bases, and 14 bases separated the two germline ends. CDR1 is SEHNR, CDR2 FQNEAQ, per germline (reference sequence). This CDR3 has 14 amino acids. CDR3 DNA sequence: TGTGCCAGCAGCTCCCCATACGACAGTTATGGCTACACCTTC. It translates to CASSSPYDSYGYTF.

This clone has more than one count but fewer than ten. The chain recombines TRBV29-1 with TRBJ2-1; 9 bases are a match to TRBD2. Germline loops: CDR1 SQVTM, CDR2 ANQGSEA. This CDR3 has 16 residues. Trimming removed 1 base from V and 8 bases from J; junction bases left unmatched: 12. This chain's CDR3 is CSVEGTPLAGNYEQFF. The CDR3 DNA reads TGCAGCGTTGAAGGAACCCCGCTAGCGGGGAACTATGAGCAGTTCTTC.

The chain links TRBV30 to TRBJ1-4; D unresolved. CDR1 GTSNPN and CDR2 SVGIG come from the germline V gene (reference sequence). V dropped 3 bases and J dropped 6 bases, with 8 bases sitting between them. The length of the CDR3 is 12 residues. In nucleotides, the CDR3 is TGTGCCTGGAGGGGAAAAGATGAAAAACTGTTTTTT. This encodes CAWRGKDEKLFF.

V is TRBV29-1 and J is TRBJ1-2, with 11 bases aligning to TRBD1. Germline loops: CDR1 SQVTM, CDR2 ANQGSEA. This CDR3 comprises 12 residues. With 6 bases clipped from V and 7 bases from J, the junction kept 4 bases outside the gene matches. This chain's CDR3 is CSVPGQGGGYTF. In DNA, the CDR3 is TGCAGCGTGCCGGGACAGGGGGGTGGCTACACCTTC.

This clone was seen only once. The genes are TRBV29-1 and TRBJ1-2; 7 bases are shared with TRBD1. The germline V gene encodes CDR1 SQVTM and CDR2 ANQGSEA. The ends lost 1 base at V and 5 bases at J; junction bases unmatched: 4. CDR3 size: 13 residues. CDR3 nucleotides: TGCAGCGTTGAAGGGACAGGTGGATATGGCTACACCTTC. Translation gives CSVEGTGGYGYTF.

This chain uses TRBV10-1 with TRBJ2-1; maybe TRBD2 (5 bases). The V and J ends lost 3 bases and 8 bases respectively, with 17 bases between them. This CDR3 has 15 amino acids. The germline V gene encodes CDR1 WNHNN and CDR2 SYGVQD (reference sequence). The CDR3 DNA reads as TGCGCCAGCAGTGATACTAGTTCACCCGATGATGAGCAGTTCTTC. This sequence encodes CASSDTSSPDDEQFF.

This chain uses TRBV7-6 with TRBJ1-1, with D perhaps TRBD1 (5 bases). V was shortened by 3 bases and J by 0 bases, with 11 bases between the two germline ends. Germline loops: CDR1 SGHVS, CDR2 FNYEAQ. CDR3 length equals 15 residues. In DNA form, the CDR3 reads TGTGCCAGCAGCTTGGGGCCGGGAATGAACACTGAAGCTTTCTTT. Amino acids: CASSLGPGMNTEAFF. Based on the CDR3 plus reference TRBV7-6 and TRBJ1-1, the full variable domain is GAGVSQSPRYKVTKRGQDVALRCDPISGHVSLYWYRQALGQGPEFLTYFNYEAQQDKSGLPNDRFSAERPEGSISTLTIQRTEQRDSAMYRCASSLGPGMNTEAFFGQGTRLTVV.

The table lists this clone with a few counts. The chain combines TRBV7-8 with TRBJ2-1; a weak D match, TRBD1 (5 bases). The CDR3 contains 15 residues. The germline V and J ends were trimmed by 2 bases and 0 bases, with 8 bases remaining between them. Germline values: CDR1 SGHVS, CDR2 FQNEAQ. The CDR3 DNA reads as TGTGCCAGCAGCTTAAGGGGAACCTCCTACAATGAGCAGTTCTTC. It codes for CASSLRGTSYNEQFF.

The rearrangement joins TRBV9 to TRBJ1-5; D ambiguous. The germline gives CDR1 SGDLS, CDR2 YYNGEE. The CDR3 is 17 residues long. V lost 3 bases, J lost 2 bases, and 18 bases lay in between. DNA for the CDR3: TGTGCCAGCAGCGCCGGCGGTGGCGGTTGGGGCAATCAGCCCCAGCATTTT. Amino acids: CASSAGGGGWGNQPQHF.